This TCR beta chain was identified in a study of blood T cell repertoires in COVID-19. Overall study context: Italy, Spain and the United States were the sources of the convalescent and acute COVID-19 samples.

Per the original methods: Estimated nucleated cell counts came from reference gene primer amplification. Sequenced by immunoSEQ multiplex PCR; TCRdb stores in-frame clones only, minus some. D and trimming come from the DNA, and the V and J calls and clone size come from that table. There are about 260,000 clones in the sample; around 87% occur only once, and 2% to 3% lies in the top ten. The TCR originated in a woman between 50 and 59 years old with acute or convalescent COVID-19. The material sequenced was peripheral blood.

CDR3 residues: CASMSGSWGTDTQYF. CDR3 coding DNA: TGTGCCAGCATGAGCGGGAGTTGGGGCACAGATACGCAGTATTTT. The chain carries TRBV28 and TRBJ2-3; 8 nucleotides agree with TRBD2. Germline CDR1 and CDR2: MDHEN and SYDVKM. The CDR3 is 15 amino acids. V gave up 7 bases and J gave up 1 base; unmatched junction bases: 7.